This is a list of T cell receptor beta chains from one sample in a study of response to subunit inactivated influenza vaccine. Each CDR3 protein is one row after TCRdb ran MiXCR on the RT-PCR reads. This sample yields 700,000 to 800,000 distinct CDR3 sequences, of which about 18% are seen a single time; under 13% belongs to the top ten. The input for sequencing was PBMCs from blood, taken approximately 5 days after vaccination. The receptors here all came from a man aged 50-60 years who received an inactivated influenza vaccine. Each CDR3 is given with its conserved first and last residue. Fields, in order: J gene, D gene, clone size, V gene, CDR3 DNA, CDR3 protein. D genes are given only for firm matches. Clone size is shown for a subset of rows, as once, few, many or a class of expanded clone.

j_call: TRBJ2-3
d_call: -
clone_size: -
v_call: TRBV7-9
cdr3_nt: TGTGCCAGCAGCTTAGTACGGGACCCGACAGATACGCAGTATTTT
cdr3_aa: CASSLVRDPTDTQYF

j_call: TRBJ2-5
d_call: TRBD2
clone_size: -
v_call: TRBV7-9
cdr3_nt: TGTGCCAGCGGTACCTTGACTAGCGATAGTATCCAAGAGACCCAGTACTTC
cdr3_aa: CASGTLTSDSIQETQYF

j_call: TRBJ2-1
d_call: TRBD2
clone_size: few
v_call: TRBV20-1
cdr3_nt: TGCAGTGCGGGGGGACTACCCTACAATGAGCAGTTCTTC
cdr3_aa: CSAGGLPYNEQFF

j_call: TRBJ2-1
d_call: -
clone_size: -
v_call: TRBV3-1
cdr3_nt: TGTGCCAGCAGCCAACTCAACGGGGGCAATGAGCAGTTCTTC
cdr3_aa: CASSQLNGGNEQFF

j_call: TRBJ2-1
d_call: -
clone_size: -
v_call: TRBV7-8
cdr3_nt: TGTGCCAGCAGCCCACTTGATGGGCACAATGAGCAGTTCTTC
cdr3_aa: CASSPLDGHNEQFF

j_call: TRBJ2-5
d_call: -
clone_size: -
v_call: TRBV7-2
cdr3_nt: TGTGCCAGCAGCTTTGGGCCGGTACAAGAGACCCAGTACTTC
cdr3_aa: CASSFGPVQETQYF

j_call: TRBJ2-4
d_call: TRBD1
clone_size: few
v_call: TRBV7-9
cdr3_nt: TGTGCCAGCAGCCTGGACAGGTCGGCCAAAAACATTCAGTACTTC
cdr3_aa: CASSLDRSAKNIQYF

j_call: TRBJ2-1
d_call: TRBD2
clone_size: few
v_call: TRBV4-1
cdr3_nt: TGCGCCAGCAGCCAAGAATCGCCGTTCGGCGGGGGGGCCGGTGAGCAGTTCTTC
cdr3_aa: CASSQESPFGGGAGEQFF

j_call: TRBJ1-4
d_call: -
clone_size: -
v_call: TRBV7-2
cdr3_nt: TGTGCCAGCAGCATAATAACGGGACTCCGTAATGAAAAACTGTTTTTT
cdr3_aa: CASSIITGLRNEKLFF

j_call: TRBJ1-6
d_call: -
clone_size: many
v_call: TRBV20-1
cdr3_nt: TGCAGTGCTAAACAAGGGGGCTCCTATAATTCACCCCTCCACTTT
cdr3_aa: CSAKQGGSYNSPLHF

j_call: TRBJ2-5
d_call: TRBD2
clone_size: few
v_call: TRBV20-1
cdr3_nt: TGCAGTGCCGGGACTAGCGGGGGGGCCTTTGAGACCCAGTACTTC
cdr3_aa: CSAGTSGGAFETQYF

j_call: TRBJ2-2
d_call: -
clone_size: -
v_call: TRBV4-3
cdr3_nt: TGCGCCAGCAGCCAATGGAGTCCGGGCACCGGGGAGCTGTTTTTT
cdr3_aa: CASSQWSPGTGELFF

j_call: TRBJ2-7
d_call: -
clone_size: -
v_call: TRBV10-3
cdr3_nt: TGTGCCATCATGGTGCAGGGAAGATACGAGCAGTACTTC
cdr3_aa: CAIMVQGRYEQYF